These 15 T cell receptor beta chains were all obtained from the same sample, sequenced in a study of beta chain features in type 1 diabetes (dated by TCRdb to the late 2010s). The investigation overall reported the following: Type 1 diabetes patients showed a moderate but significant shortening of TCRB CDR3 length in all four CD4+ subsets.

The receptor library was made with the immunoSEQ multiplex PCR assay. The entire isolated RNA was reverse transcribed using the High Capacity cDNA Reverse Transcription Kit, and thus expressed TCRB transcripts were sequenced. TCRdb took over this immuneACCESS table, retaining in-frame rearrangements with V and J assigned. Such tables are incomplete; in checked studies, under half of the missing clones stem from an unresolved V gene, and the remainder is unexplained. This sample is represented by some 700,000 clones; 13% of them were singletons. The leading ten clones occupy approximately 0.022% of the sample. Antigens for these TCRs are unknown. Input material: naive CD4+ T cells from blood. The cell subset or site label, as the study defines it: true naive CD4+ T cells. These receptors were taken from a man aged 18 to 29 with type 1 diabetes.

The rearrangement joins TRBV28 to TRBJ2-7, with 9 bases identical to TRBD1. The CDR3 length is 12 residues. CDR1 and CDR2 from the germline V gene are MDHEN and SYDVKM. The CDR3 bases are TGTGCGAGCCAAGGGACAGGGTATTGGCAGTACTTC. Its protein product is CASQGTGYWQYF.

This clone was picked up a small number of times. V is TRBV30 and J is TRBJ1-1; 9 bases map to TRBD1. In germline, CDR1 is GTSNPN, CDR2 SVGIG (reference sequence). Trimming at V came to 6 bases and at J to 1 base, leaving 12 bases not matched to a gene. The CDR3 has 16 residues. The CDR3 region has the DNA TGTGCCTGCCGGGACAGGGCCTTTAGTTCGAACACTGAAGCTTTCTTT. Protein product: CACRDRAFSSNTEAFF.

A few counts support this clone. Other nucleotide sequences from this sample produce the same CDR3. The gene calls are TRBV2 and TRBJ2-7; 7 positions match TRBD1. The V gene's germline CDR1 is SNHLY and CDR2 FYNNEI. This CDR3 comprises 13 residues. Trimming at V came to 5 bases and at J to 4 bases, leaving 5 bases not matched to a gene. The CDR3 loop reads CASSRDRAYEQYF. The CDR3 DNA is TGTGCCAGCAGTCGGGACAGAGCTTACGAGCAGTACTTC.

The V and J genes are TRBV5-4 and TRBJ2-1, with D possibly TRBD1 on 5 matching bases. V lost 4 bases, J lost 5 bases, and 16 bases lay in between. Germline V gene sequence: CDR1 SGHNT, CDR2 YYREEE (reference sequence). The CDR3 loop spans 15 amino acids. This CDR3 is CASSPTTESNNEQFF. DNA of the CDR3: TGTGCCAGCAGCCCGACGACAGAATCTAACAATGAGCAGTTCTTC.

This clone has only a few counts. V is TRBV7-3 and J is TRBJ2-1; the D is unclear. The CDR3 is 14 residues long. Germline V lookup: CDR1 SGHTA, CDR2 FQGTGA. V dropped 5 bases and J dropped 5 bases, with 13 bases sitting between them. The CDR3 spells CASSPQHSNNEQFF. CDR3 DNA: TGTGCCAGCAGCCCACAACATTCAAACAATGAGCAGTTCTTC.

CDR3 in amino acids: CASKWLGGEGGYTF. CDR3 DNA sequence: TGTGCCAGCAAATGGCTGGGGGGAGAAGGTGGCTACACCTTC. The genes are TRBV6-1 and TRBJ1-2, with D perhaps matching TRBD1 (5 bases). The CDR3 extends over 14 amino acids. CDR1 is MNHNS and CDR2 is SASEGT in the germline V gene. V lost 7 bases to trimming and J lost 7 bases, with 19 bases between them.

This clone was observed once. The genes are TRBV9 and TRBJ1-4; D not certain. The CDR3 has 16 amino acids. Trimming cost V 4 bases and J 3 bases, with 16 bases left between them. Germline loops: CDR1 SGDLS, CDR2 YYNGEE. For the CDR3, the DNA is TGTGCCAGCAGCCACCGATCTATCCCAGCTAATGAAAAACTGTTTTTT. Amino acid sequence: CASSHRSIPANEKLFF.

This clone was picked up a small number of times. The chain has TRBV30 and TRBJ1-1; D uncertain. The ends were cut back, 2 bases at V and 8 bases at J, with 6 bases in the middle. From germline, CDR1 is GTSNPN and CDR2 SVGIG (reference sequence). The CDR3 extends over 10 amino acids. CDR3 protein: CAWSMDEAFF. In nucleotides, the CDR3 is TGTGCCTGGAGTATGGACGAAGCTTTCTTT. Full variable domain (remainder filled in from reference TRBV30 and TRBJ1-1): SQTIHQWPATLVQPVGSPLSLECTVEGTSNPNLYWYRQAAGRGLQLLFYSVGIGQISSEVPQNLSASRPQDRQFILSSKKLLLSDSGFYLCAWSMDEAFFGQGTRLTVV.

The genes are TRBV18 and TRBJ2-6; no definite D call. The ends were cut back, 5 bases at V and 0 bases at J, with 11 bases in the middle. In germline, CDR1 is KGHSH, CDR2 LQKENI. CDR3 size: 16 residues. Written as DNA, the CDR3 is TGTGCCAGCTCAAAAGGACGGTCCTCTGGGGCCAACGTCCTGACTTTC. Translating it yields CASSKGRSSGANVLTF.

The genes are TRBV29-1 and TRBJ1-1, with TRBD1 matching over 7 bases. CDR1 is SQVTM, CDR2 ANQGSEA, per germline. J lost 3 bases, V lost 6 bases, and 10 bases had no gene match. This CDR3 is built from 14 residues. For the CDR3, the DNA is TGCAGCGTCATCCAGACAGGGTCGGACACTGAAGCTTTCTTT. Protein sequence: CSVIQTGSDTEAFF.

This clone was seen a few times. J is TRBJ1-1 and V is TRBV5-4; D is unresolved. The germline gives CDR1 SGHNT, CDR2 YYREEE (reference sequence). The CDR3 runs 16 residues. V gave up 4 bases and J gave up 4 bases, with 20 bases separating them. The CDR3 here is CASSPDLDQRTTEAFF. The CDR3 DNA follows: TGTGCCAGCAGCCCTGATTTAGACCAGCGGACCACTGAAGCTTTCTTT.

The gene calls are TRBV5-4 and TRBJ2-7, with 10 nucleotides matching TRBD1. The V gene's germline CDR1 is SGHNT and CDR2 YYREEE (reference sequence). This CDR3 spans 15 amino acids. V trimming: 5 bases; J trimming: 3 bases; junction bases outside the gene matches: 8. The CDR3 here is CASRSGTGVDYEQYF. In DNA form, the CDR3 reads TGTGCCAGCAGATCCGGGACAGGGGTTGACTACGAGCAGTACTTC. Complete variable domain (other parts from reference TRBV5-4 and TRBJ2-7): ETGVTQSPTHLIKTRGQQVTLRCSSQSGHNTVSWYQQALGQGPQFIFQYYREEENGRGNFPPRFSGLQFPNYSSELNVNALELDDSALYLCASRSGTGVDYEQYFGPGTRLTVT.

This chain connects TRBV6-5 to TRBJ2-2; D remains ambiguous. This CDR3 comprises 11 residues. The V end lost 5 bases, the J end lost 13 bases, and 11 bases lay between the germline ends. CDR1 is MNHEY, CDR2 SVGAGI, per germline. CDR3 nucleotide sequence: TGTGCCAGCAGTCAAGGGTACGGGCTGTTTTTT. Protein product: CASSQGYGLFF.

The chain carries TRBV6-1 and TRBJ1-1; D ambiguous. Germline V gene data show CDR1 as MNHNS and CDR2 as SASEGT. This CDR3 spans 14 amino acids. Deletions cut 5 bases from V and 5 bases from J, with 15 bases between. The CDR3 DNA sequence: TGTGCCAGCAGTCCCAAGCCCTCGAGGACTGAAGCTTTCTTT. Translated, it gives CASSPKPSRTEAFF.

This clone appeared a few times. The chain links TRBV30 to TRBJ1-1; D is ambiguous. The CDR3 has 13 amino acids. CDR1 and CDR2 from the germline V gene are GTSNPN and SVGIG (reference sequence). V gave up 0 bases and J gave up 1 base, with 6 bases separating them. CDR3 region: CAWSVFENTEAFF. For the CDR3, the DNA is TGTGCCTGGAGTGTGTTCGAGAACACTGAAGCTTTCTTT.